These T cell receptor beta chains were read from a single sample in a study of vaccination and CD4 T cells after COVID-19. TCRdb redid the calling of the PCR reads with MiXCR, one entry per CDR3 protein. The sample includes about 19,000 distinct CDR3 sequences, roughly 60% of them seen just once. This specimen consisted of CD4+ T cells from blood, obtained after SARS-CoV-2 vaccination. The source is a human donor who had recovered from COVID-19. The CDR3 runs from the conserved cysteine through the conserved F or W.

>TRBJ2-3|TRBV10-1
CASSEGTSGSGADTQYF
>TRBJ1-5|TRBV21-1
CASSKRGGGKIQGNQPQHF
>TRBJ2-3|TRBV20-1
CSANRPRDQATDTQYF
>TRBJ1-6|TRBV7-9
CASSSGTSWLHF
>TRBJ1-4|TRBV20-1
CSARDDWATGKLFF
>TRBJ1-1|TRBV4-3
CASSQSIRNTEAFF
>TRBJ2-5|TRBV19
CASSIGWGRVPGETQYF
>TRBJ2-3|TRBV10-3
CAISESTGAGDTQYF
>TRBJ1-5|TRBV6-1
CASRPGQGQPQHF
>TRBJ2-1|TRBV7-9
CASSPRQGPYNEQFF
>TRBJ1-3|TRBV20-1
CSARSLLIDTIYF
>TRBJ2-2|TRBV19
CASSIVKNTGELFF
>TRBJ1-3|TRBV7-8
CASSLGGLSGNTIYF
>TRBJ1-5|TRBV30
CAWDRAGQPQHF
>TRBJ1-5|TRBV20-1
CSASEQTGQPQHF
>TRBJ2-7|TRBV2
CASRKTGVEQYF
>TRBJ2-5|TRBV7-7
CASSSGLAGAETQYF
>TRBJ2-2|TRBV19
CASKRQEGTGGRDTGELFF
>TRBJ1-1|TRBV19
CASSIDGKNTEAFF
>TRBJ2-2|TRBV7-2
CASSLVGGRAGELFF
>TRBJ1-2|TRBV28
CASSFPVRGGYTF
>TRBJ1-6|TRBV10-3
CAIGQGNSPLHF
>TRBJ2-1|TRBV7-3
CASSFGTGSYNEQFF
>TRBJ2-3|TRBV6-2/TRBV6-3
CASNNRGSPTDTQYF
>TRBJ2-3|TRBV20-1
CSARDVGTDTQYF
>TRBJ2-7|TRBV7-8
CASSLVASGTYEQYF
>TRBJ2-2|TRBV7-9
CASIQGGYTGELFF
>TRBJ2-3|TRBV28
CASSFGSSADTQYF
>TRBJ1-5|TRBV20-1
CSASKGLSNQPQHF
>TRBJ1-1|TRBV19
CASSIIRGNTEAFF